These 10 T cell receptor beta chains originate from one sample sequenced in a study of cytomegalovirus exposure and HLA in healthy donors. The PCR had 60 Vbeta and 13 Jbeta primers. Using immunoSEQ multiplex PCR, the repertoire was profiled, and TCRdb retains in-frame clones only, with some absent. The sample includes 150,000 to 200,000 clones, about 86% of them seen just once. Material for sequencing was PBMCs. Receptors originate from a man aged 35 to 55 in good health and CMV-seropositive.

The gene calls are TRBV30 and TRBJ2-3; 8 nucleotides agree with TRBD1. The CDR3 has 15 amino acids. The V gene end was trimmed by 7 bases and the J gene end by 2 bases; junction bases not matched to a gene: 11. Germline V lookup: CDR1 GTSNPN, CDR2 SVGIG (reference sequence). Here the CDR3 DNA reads TGTGCCTACGCAACAGGGGGGCGACCCACAGATACGCAGTATTTT. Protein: CAYATGGRPTDTQYF.

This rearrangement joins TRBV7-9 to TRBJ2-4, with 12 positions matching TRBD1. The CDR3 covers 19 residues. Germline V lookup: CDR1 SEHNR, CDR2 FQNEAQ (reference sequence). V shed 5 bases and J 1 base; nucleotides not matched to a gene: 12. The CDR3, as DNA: TGTGCCAGCAGCAGCCTGTCCGGGACAGGGGGCCTTGCCAAAAACATTCAGTACTTC. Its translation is CASSSLSGTGGLAKNIQYF.

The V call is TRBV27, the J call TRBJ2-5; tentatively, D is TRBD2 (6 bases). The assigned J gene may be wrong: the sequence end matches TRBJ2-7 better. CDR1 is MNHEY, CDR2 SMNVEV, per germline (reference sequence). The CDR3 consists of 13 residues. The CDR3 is CASSPGGWDEQYF. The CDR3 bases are TGTGCCAGCAGCCCTGGAGGGTGGGACGAGCAGTACTTC.

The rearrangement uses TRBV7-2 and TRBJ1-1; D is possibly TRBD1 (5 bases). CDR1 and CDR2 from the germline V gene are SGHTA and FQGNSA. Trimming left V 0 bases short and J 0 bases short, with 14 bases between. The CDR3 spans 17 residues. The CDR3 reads CASSLAGRALLNTEAFF. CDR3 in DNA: TGTGCCAGCAGCTTAGCGGGCAGGGCCCTTCTGAACACTGAAGCTTTCTTT.

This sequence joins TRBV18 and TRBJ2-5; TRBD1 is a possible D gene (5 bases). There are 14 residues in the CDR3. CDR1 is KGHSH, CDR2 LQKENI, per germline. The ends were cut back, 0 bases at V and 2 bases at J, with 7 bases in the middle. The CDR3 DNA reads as TGTGCCAGCTCACCACCGTCAGGGCAAGAGACCCAGTACTTC. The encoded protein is CASSPPSGQETQYF.

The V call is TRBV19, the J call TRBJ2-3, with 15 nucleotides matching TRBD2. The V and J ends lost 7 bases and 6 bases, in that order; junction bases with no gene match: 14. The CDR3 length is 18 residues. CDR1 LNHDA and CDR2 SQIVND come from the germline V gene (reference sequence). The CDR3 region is CASTPGLAGGGGPDTQYF. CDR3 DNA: TGTGCCAGTACCCCGGGACTAGCGGGAGGTGGGGGCCCGGATACGCAGTATTTT. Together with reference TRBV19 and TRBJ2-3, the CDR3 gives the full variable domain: DGGITQSPKYLFRKEGQNVTLSCEQNLNHDAMYWYRQDPGQGLRLIYYSQIVNDFQKGDIAEGYSVSREKKESFPLTVTSAQKNPTAFYLCASTPGLAGGGGPDTQYFGPGTRLTVL.

The CDR3 sequence is CASSSQGALTEAFF. Here the CDR3 DNA reads TGTGCCAGTAGTTCTCAGGGGGCCTTGACTGAAGCTTTCTTT. The chain uses TRBV19 and TRBJ1-1; 8 bases agree with TRBD1. The CDR3 loop spans 14 amino acids. Germline V gives CDR1 LNHDA, CDR2 SQIVND (reference sequence). Germline trimming cut 5 bases from V and 5 bases from J; bases unmatched to any gene: 7.

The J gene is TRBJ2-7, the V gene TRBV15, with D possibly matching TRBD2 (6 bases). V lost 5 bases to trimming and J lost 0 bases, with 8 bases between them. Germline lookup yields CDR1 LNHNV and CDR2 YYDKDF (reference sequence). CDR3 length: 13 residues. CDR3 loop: CATSSSDSYEQYF. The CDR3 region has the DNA TGTGCCACCAGCTCTAGCGACTCCTACGAGCAGTACTTC.

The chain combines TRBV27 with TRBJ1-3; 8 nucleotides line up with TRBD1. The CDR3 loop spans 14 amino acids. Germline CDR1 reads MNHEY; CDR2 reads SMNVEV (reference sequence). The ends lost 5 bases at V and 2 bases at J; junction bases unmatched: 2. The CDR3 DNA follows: TGTGCCAGCAGTCTCAGGGGGCCTGGAAACACCATATATTTT. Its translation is CASSLRGPGNTIYF.

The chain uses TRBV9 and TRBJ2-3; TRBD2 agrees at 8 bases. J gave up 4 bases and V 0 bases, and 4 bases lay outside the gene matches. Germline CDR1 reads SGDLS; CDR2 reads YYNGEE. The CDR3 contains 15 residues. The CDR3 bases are TGTGCCAGCAGCGTAGGCGGACTAGCAGCAGATACGCAGTATTTT. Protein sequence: CASSVGGLAADTQYF.